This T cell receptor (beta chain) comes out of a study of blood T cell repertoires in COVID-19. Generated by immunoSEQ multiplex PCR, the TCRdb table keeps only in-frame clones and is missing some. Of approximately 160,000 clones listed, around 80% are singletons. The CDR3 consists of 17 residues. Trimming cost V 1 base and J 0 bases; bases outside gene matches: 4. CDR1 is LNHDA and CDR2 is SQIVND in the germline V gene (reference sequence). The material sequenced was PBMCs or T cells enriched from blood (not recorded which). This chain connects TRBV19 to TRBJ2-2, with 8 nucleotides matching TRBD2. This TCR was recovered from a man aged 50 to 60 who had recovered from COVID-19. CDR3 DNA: TGTGCCAGTAGTATAGGTAGCGGGGCAGCGAACACCGGGGAGCTGTTTTTT. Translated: CASSIGSGAANTGELFF.